A selection of T cell receptor beta chains follows, all from one sample in a study of blood T cell repertoires in COVID-19. The protocol was immunoSEQ multiplex PCR, while the TCRdb copy is restricted to in-frame clones and leaves out a portion. The table includes 250,000 to 300,000 clones, about nine tenths detected once. Sequencing was carried out using peripheral blood. Every receptor here comes from a man between 45 and 60 years old with acute or convalescent COVID-19. Each CDR3 is given with its conserved first and last residue. The D gene is left open where the match is weak. Size is stated for part of the rows, as once, few or many counts, or as a class when the clone is expanded.

d_call	v_call	j_call	clone_size	cdr3_nt	cdr3_aa
.	TRBV5-1	TRBJ2-3	.	TGCGCCAGCAGCCCGCGGAGGGCGCTGGCAGATACGCAGTATTTT	CASSPRRALADTQYF
TRBD2	TRBV11-3	TRBJ2-3	.	TGTGCCAGCAGCTTAGAGAGCGGGGGCACAGATACGCAGTATTTT	CASSLESGGTDTQYF
TRBD1	TRBV10-2	TRBJ1-3	.	TGCGCCAGCAGTAGAACCGGGACAGGGGGCAAAGGAAACACCATATATTTT	CASSRTGTGGKGNTIYF
.	TRBV30	TRBJ1-1	.	TGTGCCTGGACTAGGGGACACCCGAACACTGAAGCTTTCTTT	CAWTRGHPNTEAFF
TRBD1	TRBV9	TRBJ1-6	once	TGTGCCAGCAGCTCGACGACAGGGCTGTATAATTCACCCCTCCACTTT	CASSSTTGLYNSPLHF
.	TRBV7-9	TRBJ1-1	.	TGTGCCAGCAGCGAACCGGGACAGAACACTGAAGCTTTCTTT	CASSEPGQNTEAFF
TRBD1	TRBV29-1	TRBJ2-2	once	TGCAGCGCCGCCCTTTCAAGACAGGGCTACACCGGGGAGCTGTTTTTT	CSAALSRQGYTGELFF
.	TRBV27	TRBJ1-1	.	TGTGCCAGCAGTCACGAGGGTACTGAAGCTTTCTTT	CASSHEGTEAFF
TRBD1	TRBV10-1	TRBJ2-2	once	TGCGCCAGCAGTGAGGACAGGGGAAGCACCGGGGAGCTGTTTTTT	CASSEDRGSTGELFF
.	TRBV12-1	TRBJ1-4	.	TGTGCCAGCAGCTTAGTCGGGCGGGCAACTAATGAAAAACTGTTTTTT	CASSLVGRATNEKLFF
TRBD1	TRBV15	TRBJ2-7	.	TGTGCCACCAGCGCCGAGGGGACAGGGAAGAGGTCCTACGAGCAGTACTTC	CATSAEGTGKRSYEQYF
.	TRBV11-2	TRBJ2-7	few	TGTGCCAGCAGCCCCGCCCGGGGGTACGAGCAGTACTTC	CASSPARGYEQYF
.	TRBV9	TRBJ1-3	.	TGTGCCAGCAGCGTAGGGCACAACTCTGGAAACACCATATATTTT	CASSVGHNSGNTIYF